Below, one T cell receptor (beta chain) is given with its context. Its cognate antigen is unknown. This entry comes from a study of cytomegalovirus exposure and HLA in healthy donors. Study-wide results and caveats: The productive fraction for most TCR beta V segments was about 87% or about 30% in an earlier analysis. Analysis performed later showed TCR beta chains linked to HLA being more clonally expanded than equally common others. The study assumed roughly uniform donor sequencing depth for presence/absence analyses.

Per germline, CDR1 KGHSH and CDR2 LQKENI. Trimming took 1 base from V and 3 from J, leaving 7 bases between them. The CDR3 sequence is 13 residues long. With 60 Vbeta and 13 Jbeta primers, the PCR was carried out. Sequenced by immunoSEQ multiplex PCR; TCRdb stores in-frame clones only, minus some. In the table there are over 200,000 clones, more than 75% of which are singletons. J is TRBJ2-7 and V is TRBV18; D call uncertain. Sequencing input: PBMCs. The receptor was isolated from a human donor in good health. CDR3: CASSPRNNYEQYF. The CDR3 coding sequence is TGTGCCAGCTCACCACGAAACAACTACGAGCAGTACTTC.